A single TCR beta chain is shown here with its context. The DNA is left out, because the CDR3 cannot be placed on it with certainty; the CDR3 is given as TCRdb lists it. These data are taken from a study of cytomegalovirus exposure and HLA in healthy donors. 13 Jbeta primers and 60 Vbeta primers were used for the PCR. Libraries were prepared by immunoSEQ multiplex PCR; TCRdb keeps only in-frame clonotypes and omits some of them. The table includes 95,000 to 100,000 clones, approximately 80% detected once. A total of 14 residues make up the CDR3, ends included. The TCR was taken from a female donor in good health and CMV-seronegative. V is TRBV21-1 and J is TRBJ2-7; the D call in the table, TRBD1, was not verified against the DNA. TRBV21-1 is assigned pseudogene status. The sample was PBMCs. CDR3: CARLWGQGAYEQYF.